Listed here are 28 T cell receptor beta chains from one sample, sequenced in a study of T-cell memory formation after mild COVID-19. TCRdb fed the 5' RACE reads into MiXCR, producing one record per CDR3 protein. The repertoire consists of about 350,000 distinct CDR3 sequences, with roughly 13% occurring once and the leading ten covering 20% to 25%. Sequencing was performed on PBMCs or a T cell subset sorted from them (not recorded which). These receptors were collected from a man aged 18 to 35 who had mild COVID-19 (a few samples of this study predate the infection). Cell type and time point are not known.

This clonotype came up a few times. V and J are TRBV29-1 and TRBJ2-5; possible D gene TRBD1, 5 bases. V lost 4 bases and J 4 bases, leaving 7 bases between the germline ends. Germline V lookup: CDR1 SQVTM, CDR2 ANQGSEA. The CDR3 is made up of 11 amino acids. Here the CDR3 DNA reads TGCAGCGTTGGAAGGGGAGAGACCCAGTACTTC. This sequence encodes CSVGRGETQYF.

Ten or more counts support this clonotype. This sequence joins TRBV20-1 and TRBJ2-2; 14 positions agree with TRBD2. The V gene's germline CDR1 is DFQATT and CDR2 SNEGSKA (reference sequence). This CDR3 region has 17 residues. Germline trimming cut 3 bases from V and 4 bases from J; bases unmatched to any gene: 7. The CDR3 DNA reads as TGCAGTGCTAGCGCGCCGGGACTAGCGGGGGCCACCGGGGAGCTGTTTTTT. It encodes CSASAPGLAGATGELFF.

Only a few counts were recorded for this clonotype. This rearrangement joins TRBV7-2 to TRBJ1-1; D is unresolved. The CDR3 runs 13 residues. The germline V gene encodes CDR1 SGHTA and CDR2 FQGNSA. The V end was cut by 0 bases, the J end by 9 bases, with 11 bases between. The CDR3 nucleotides read TGTGCCAGCAGCTTAGCACAGCCCTCTAAAGCTTTCTTT. Residues: CASSLAQPSKAFF.

The chain links TRBV19 to TRBJ2-7; D might be TRBD2 (5 bases). This CDR3 has 14 residues. Trimming took 9 bases from V and 0 from J, leaving 15 bases between them. The germline gives CDR1 LNHDA, CDR2 SQIVND (reference sequence). CDR3 protein: CASRRRVSSYEQYF. CDR3 nucleotide sequence: TGTGCCAGCCGAAGGCGGGTAAGCTCCTACGAGCAGTACTTC.

This clonotype was observed a handful of times. This chain joins TRBV30 and TRBJ2-2; D remains unclear. The germline V gene has CDR1 GTSNPN and CDR2 SVGIG (reference sequence). This CDR3 contains 11 residues. With 4 bases removed from V and 9 bases from J, the gap between germline ends came to 9 bases. The CDR3 reads CAWTAGRELFF. The CDR3 DNA sequence: TGTGCCTGGACTGCTGGCCGGGAGCTGTTTTTT.

The sample holds many counts of this clonotype. The chain uses TRBV12-3 or TRBV12-4 and TRBJ2-2, with D perhaps matching TRBD1 (6 bases). There are 13 residues in the CDR3. V lost 5 bases and J 6 bases, leaving 10 bases between the germline ends. CDR3 nucleotide sequence: TGTGCCAGCAGTCGCACAGGGCCCGGGGAGCTGTTTTTT. As protein: CASSRTGPGELFF.

This clonotype appeared many times. This rearrangement joins TRBV6-5 to TRBJ2-6; possibly TRBD2 for D (6 bases). The CDR3 sequence is 16 residues long. Germline CDR1 is MNHEY and CDR2 is SVGAGI. V was clipped by 6 bases and J by 4 bases, with 16 bases between them. CDR3 nucleotides: TGTGCCAGCAGGCCCCCGGGAGTTCGCGGGGCCAACGTCCTGACTTTC. Translated, it gives CASRPPGVRGANVLTF.

This clonotype was counted a few times. The V gene is TRBV2, the J gene TRBJ2-7, with unresolved D. V shed 5 bases and J shed 7 bases, with 6 bases lying between them. The germline V gene has CDR1 SNHLY and CDR2 FYNNEI. The length of the CDR3 is 10 residues. The CDR3 DNA sequence: TGTGCCAGCAGTTACATGGAGCAGTACGTC. The encoded protein is CASSYMEQYV.

The chain couples TRBV5-1 to TRBJ1-1, with no clear D. Between the trimmed V and J ends, which lost 5 bases and 0 bases, there was a span of 14 bases. The length of the CDR3 is 15 residues. Germline CDR1 is SGHRS and CDR2 is YFSETQ. The CDR3 is CASSPGASMNTEAFF. As DNA, the CDR3 is TGCGCCAGCAGTCCCGGAGCGTCCATGAACACTGAAGCTTTCTTT.

At least ten counts were recorded for this clonotype. This chain connects TRBV12-3 or TRBV12-4 to TRBJ2-7, with 7 bases lining up with TRBD2. V lost 5 bases and J lost 2; bases outside the gene matches: 6. The CDR3 covers 14 residues. CDR3 in amino acids: CASSLAGVTYEQYF. In DNA, the CDR3 is TGTGCCAGCAGTCTGGCGGGGGTCACCTACGAGCAGTACTTC.

The rearrangement links TRBV6-1 to TRBJ1-2; D remains ambiguous. V lost 7 bases to trimming and J lost 6 bases, with 12 bases between them. The CDR3 is 12 amino acids. Germline CDR1 MNHNS, CDR2 SASEGT. The CDR3 coding sequence is TGTGCCAGCAATACGGCGGTTAATGGCTACACCTTC. Amino acid sequence: CASNTAVNGYTF.

This chain connects TRBV19 to TRBJ2-7, with 11 bases matching TRBD1. The V and J ends lost 5 bases and 5 bases, in that order; junction bases with no gene match: 5. Germline V lookup: CDR1 LNHDA, CDR2 SQIVND (reference sequence). CDR3 size: 14 residues. The CDR3 sequence: CASSSDRGRNEQYF. In DNA, the CDR3 is TGTGCCAGTAGTTCGGACAGGGGGCGGAACGAGCAGTACTTC.

The V gene is TRBV12-3 or TRBV12-4, the J gene TRBJ2-1; 8 bases fit TRBD2. Losses at the gene ends were 6 bases for V and 4 bases for J; bases not matched to a gene: 14. The CDR3 loop spans 17 amino acids. CDR3 nucleotide sequence: TGTGCCAGCAGCCCGCGGGATCCGGGGGGGGTTTACAATGAGCAGTTCTTC. Translation: CASSPRDPGGVYNEQFF.

The chain couples TRBV7-2 to TRBJ2-5; D is unresolved. CDR3 length equals 15 residues. Trimming took 1 base from V and 2 from J, leaving 11 bases between them. Germline CDR1 SGHTA, CDR2 FQGNSA. The CDR3 bases are TGTGCCAGCAGCTTAGGAGGAGCAGAACAAGAGACCCAGTACTTC. Its protein is CASSLGGAEQETQYF.

CDR3 nucleotide sequence: TGTGCCAGCAGTGAATGGGGGGCTCACTACGAGCAGTACGTC. Its protein is CASSEWGAHYEQYV. The chain joins TRBV6-1 to TRBJ2-7, with D perhaps being TRBD1 or TRBD2 (6 bases each). Germline CDR1 is MNHNS and CDR2 is SASEGT. The CDR3 extends over 14 amino acids. Trimming took off 2 bases at V and 3 bases at J, with 11 bases between the two ends.

This clonotype was picked up many times. The chain joins TRBV5-1 to TRBJ2-3; tentative D call: TRBD1 (5 bases). Germline lookup yields CDR1 SGHRS and CDR2 YFSETQ. There are 14 residues in the CDR3. V was shortened by 2 bases and J by 2 bases, with 9 bases between the two germline ends. The CDR3 DNA sequence: TGCGCCAGCAGCTTAGACAGCGTCACAGATACGCAGTATTTT. It specifies CASSLDSVTDTQYF.

The chain recombines TRBV5-1 with TRBJ2-1, with TRBD2 identical over 7 bases. The CDR3 extends over 12 amino acids. V trimming: 7 bases; J trimming: 3 bases; junction bases outside the gene matches: 1. Germline CDR1 is SGHRS and CDR2 is YFSETQ. The CDR3 reads CASRDYYNEQFF. The CDR3 nucleotides read TGCGCCAGCCGGGACTACTACAATGAGCAGTTCTTC.

The chain carries TRBV5-6 and TRBJ2-2; possibly TRBD1 for D (6 bases). The CDR3 contains 17 residues. The ends were cut back, 1 base at V and 7 bases at J, with 20 bases in the middle. Germline V gives CDR1 SGHDT, CDR2 YYEEEE. CDR3 region: CASSLRLGANDVGELFF. For the CDR3, the DNA is TGTGCCAGCAGCTTGCGTCTGGGGGCGAATGACGTCGGGGAGCTGTTTTTT.

The rearrangement links TRBV6-5 to TRBJ1-2; possibly TRBD1 for D (6 bases). In germline, CDR1 is MNHEY, CDR2 SVGAGI. V gave up 4 bases and J gave up 4 bases, with 13 bases separating them. The CDR3 runs to 14 residues. CDR3 region: CASSSDRPFYGYTF. The CDR3 DNA sequence: TGTGCCAGCAGTTCCGACAGGCCGTTCTATGGCTACACCTTC.

The chain has TRBV19 and TRBJ1-5; 9 nucleotides agree with TRBD1. Germline values: CDR1 LNHDA, CDR2 SQIVND (reference sequence). The CDR3 extends over 16 amino acids. The trim removed 5 bases at V and 2 bases at J, leaving 7 bases unmatched. The CDR3 protein is CASSATGGGGNQPQHF. The CDR3 nucleotides are TGTGCCAGTAGTGCCACAGGGGGCGGAGGCAATCAGCCCCAGCATTTT.

This chain uses TRBV4-3 with TRBJ2-1; no firm D call. The CDR3 runs to 15 residues. CDR1 and CDR2 (germline): LGHNA, YSLEER. Deletions cut 0 bases from V and 15 bases from J, with 21 bases between. Here the CDR3 reads CASSQDPDVLGRRFF. The CDR3 bases are TGCGCCAGCAGCCAAGACCCCGACGTATTGGGTCGGCGGTTCTTC.

The sample holds a few counts of this clonotype. The chain is built from TRBV29-1 and TRBJ2-4; 7 bases match TRBD1. From germline, CDR1 is SQVTM and CDR2 ANQGSEA. V lost 7 bases and J lost 5; bases outside the gene matches: 11. The CDR3 covers 14 residues. This CDR3 reads CSGRQGSFENIQYF. The CDR3 coding sequence is TGCAGCGGTCGACAGGGCTCCTTTGAAAACATTCAGTACTTC.

This clonotype was counted only a few times. The chain joins TRBV28 to TRBJ1-3; D may be TRBD1 (5 bases). Per germline, CDR1 MDHEN and CDR2 SYDVKM. CDR3 length equals 16 residues. Trimming removed 1 base from V and 0 bases from J, with 10 bases in between. The CDR3 here is CASSLLGDSSGNTIYF. CDR3 DNA: TGTGCCAGCAGTTTATTGGGGGACTCCTCTGGAAACACCATATATTTT.

The chain has TRBV19 and TRBJ1-2; 8 bases match TRBD1. Germline CDR1 LNHDA, CDR2 SQIVND (reference sequence). The CDR3 extends over 12 amino acids. V was pared by 11 bases and J by 8 bases, with 10 bases of the junction left unmatched. CDR3 loop: CAGRQGRSGYTF. The CDR3 region has the DNA TGTGCCGGTCGACAGGGGAGAAGCGGCTACACCTTC.

This clonotype was observed a few times. The chain couples TRBV20-1 to TRBJ2-7; 7 bases align to TRBD2. V shed 2 bases, J shed 0 bases, and the junction held 4 bases outside the gene matches. Per germline, CDR1 DFQATT and CDR2 SNEGSKA (reference sequence). The CDR3 totals 14 residues. The CDR3 DNA is TGCAGTGCTAGATCTAGCGGAAGCTCCTACGAGCAGTACTTC. It translates to CSARSSGSSYEQYF.

The chain combines TRBV6-5 with TRBJ2-2, with 7 positions matching TRBD1. Per the germline V gene, CDR1 is MNHEY and CDR2 is SVGAGI. The CDR3 spans 14 residues. Trimming cost V 6 bases and J 11 bases; bases outside gene matches: 12. The CDR3 is CASRPPGRQGELFF. DNA for the CDR3: TGTGCCAGCAGACCCCCAGGGAGACAGGGCGAGCTGTTTTTT.

This clonotype was observed many times. Without the conserved terminal phenylalanine or tryptophan, this CDR3 likely stems from a read error. The DNA is left out, because the CDR3 cannot be placed on it with certainty; the CDR3 is given as TCRdb lists it. This chain uses TRBV20-1 with TRBJ2-3; TRBD1 was called by the table and not checked on the DNA. Germline V gives CDR1 DFQATT, CDR2 SNEGSKA (reference sequence). The CDR3 has 13 residues if both end residues are counted. CDR3 region: CSASRGTDPFHPL.

This clonotype was found a few times. This chain uses TRBV5-1 with TRBJ2-7; D is perhaps TRBD1 (6 bases). CDR1 is SGHRS, CDR2 YFSETQ, per germline. V lost 4 bases and J lost 3, with 20 bases in between. The CDR3 contains 16 residues. CDR3 nucleotide sequence: TGCGCCAGCAGCCCCTCCGGGACAAACATCAACTACGAGCAGTACTTC. Protein: CASSPSGTNINYEQYF.